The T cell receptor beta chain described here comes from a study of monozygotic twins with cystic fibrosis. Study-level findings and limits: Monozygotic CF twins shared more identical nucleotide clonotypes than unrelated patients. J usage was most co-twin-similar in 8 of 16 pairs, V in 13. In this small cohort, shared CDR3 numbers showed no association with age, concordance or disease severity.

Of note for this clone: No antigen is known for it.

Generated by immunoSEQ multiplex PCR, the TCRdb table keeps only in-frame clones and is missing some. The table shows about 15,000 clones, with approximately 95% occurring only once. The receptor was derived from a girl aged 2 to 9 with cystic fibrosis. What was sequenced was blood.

CDR3 in DNA: TGCGCCAGCAGCCCTCTCCGCGGACTAGCGGGATCGAGAGCCTCCTACAATGAGCAGTTCTTC. Its translation is CASSPLRGLAGSRASYNEQFF. J is TRBJ2-1 and V is TRBV4-1, with 12 positions matching TRBD2. Germline assignment: CDR1 MGHRA and CDR2 YSYEKL. Unmatched junction bases numbered 16, after V lost 4 bases and J lost 0 bases. The CDR3 length is 21 residues.